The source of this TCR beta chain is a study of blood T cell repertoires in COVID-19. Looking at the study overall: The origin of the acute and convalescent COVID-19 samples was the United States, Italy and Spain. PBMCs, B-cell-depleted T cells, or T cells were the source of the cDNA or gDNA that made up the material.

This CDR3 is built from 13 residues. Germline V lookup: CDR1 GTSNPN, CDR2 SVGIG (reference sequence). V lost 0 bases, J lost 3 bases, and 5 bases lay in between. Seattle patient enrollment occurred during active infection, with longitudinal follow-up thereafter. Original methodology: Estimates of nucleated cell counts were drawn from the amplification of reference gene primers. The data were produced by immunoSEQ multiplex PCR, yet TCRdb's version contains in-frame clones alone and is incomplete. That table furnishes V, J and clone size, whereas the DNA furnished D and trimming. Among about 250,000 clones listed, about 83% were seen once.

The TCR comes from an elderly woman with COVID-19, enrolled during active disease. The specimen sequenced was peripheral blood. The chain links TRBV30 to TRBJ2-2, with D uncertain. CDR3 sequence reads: CAWSVQYTGELFF. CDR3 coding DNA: TGTGCCTGGAGTGTACAGTACACCGGGGAGCTGTTTTTT.